A single sample is the source of the 17 T cell receptor beta chains below, sequenced in a study of circulating CD8 cells and anti-PD-1 response in melanoma (dated by TCRdb to the early 2020s). Sequencing was performed on a NextSeq 500. The QIAseq Immune Repertoire RNA Library Kit, Human TCR Panel, was used to prepare TCR libraries from approximately 16 ng of total RNA. TCRdb's own reprocessing of the public reads used fastp at Q25 and MiXCR and kept productive beta chains. Duplicate CDR3 protein sequences are folded into a single record with the most common DNA and genes. Across this sample there are about 620 distinct CDR3 sequences, with roughly 7.1% seen only once. About 16% of the sample is taken by the ten largest. A BD FACSAria II cell sorter was used to sort four subsets, defined by PD-1 and/or TIGIT, from live CD3+CD8+TCRalphabeta+ cells. This material consisted of CD8+ T cells from PBMCs, taken at baseline or after one month of anti-PD-1 therapy (not recorded which). These receptor sequences come from a human donor with melanoma.

The V and J genes are TRBV4-1 and TRBJ1-5; tentatively, D is TRBD1 (5 bases). Trimming cost V 1 base and J 6 bases, with 10 bases left between them. Germline values: CDR1 MGHRA, CDR2 YSYEKL. The CDR3 length is 14 residues. The CDR3, as DNA: TGCGCCAGCAGCCAAGTTAGGGACTCTCAGCCCCAGCATTTT. Encoded protein: CASSQVRDSQPQHF.

In its sample, this clonotype is large. CDR3 bases: TGTGCCAGCAGTCCCCGAGCCTCTGGCACAGATACGCAGTATTTT. As protein: CASSPRASGTDTQYF. The chain links TRBV27 to TRBJ2-3; D remains ambiguous. The germline V gene encodes CDR1 MNHEY and CDR2 SMNVEV (reference sequence). This CDR3 has 15 residues. Trimming pared 5 bases from V and 1 base from J, leaving 13 bases between.

This clonotype was seen more than once but under ten times. A read error may explain this, as a much larger clone is one base away. V is TRBV27 and J is TRBJ2-5; D may be TRBD1 (5 bases). Trimming cost V 11 bases and J 1 base, with 17 bases left between them. The CDR3 is 14 residues long. The germline CDR1 and CDR2 sequences are MNHEY and SMNVEV (reference sequence). The CDR3 bases are TGTGCCTGCATGGGTTGGGGCCCCCAAGAGACCCAGTACTTC. Encoded protein: CACMGWGPQETQYF.

This clonotype is large by share. The chain combines TRBV5-1 with TRBJ2-2; no reliable D call. Deletions cut 1 base from V and 5 bases from J, with 9 bases between. The germline V gene encodes CDR1 SGHRS and CDR2 YFSETQ. This CDR3 spans 14 amino acids. The DNA of the CDR3 is TGCGCCAGCAGCTTGTACCCCGAAACCGGGGAGCTGTTTTTT. Translated: CASSLYPETGELFF.

J is TRBJ1-2 and V is TRBV5-5, with 8 bases fitting TRBD1. The CDR3 is made up of 14 amino acids. Germline lookup yields CDR1 SGHKS and CDR2 YYEKEE (reference sequence). After removal of 3 bases from V and 3 bases from J, the junction contained 4 bases not matched to a gene. The CDR3, as DNA: TGTGCCAGCAGCTGGGGACAGGTGGACTATGGCTACACCTTC. Its translation: CASSWGQVDYGYTF.

This clonotype is medium-sized by share. V is TRBV5-5 and J is TRBJ2-7, with 8 bases identical to TRBD1. V gave up 3 bases and J gave up 4 bases; unmatched junction bases: 6. Germline lookup yields CDR1 SGHKS and CDR2 YYEKEE (reference sequence). This CDR3 is 14 amino acids long. CDR3 sequence: CASSSPGQAYEQYF. The CDR3 nucleotides read TGTGCCAGCAGCTCTCCGGGACAGGCTTACGAGCAGTACTTC. The whole variable domain, filled in from reference TRBV5-5 and TRBJ2-7, reads DAGVTQSPTHLIKTRGQQVTLRCSPISGHKSVSWYQQVLGQGPQFIFQYYEKEERGRGNFPDRFSARQFPNYSSELNVNALLLGDSALYLCASSSPGQAYEQYFGPGTRLTVT.

This clonotype is large in the sample. The V call is TRBV2, the J call TRBJ2-7, with 9 bases fitting TRBD1. The germline gives CDR1 SNHLY, CDR2 FYNNEI. This CDR3 has 17 amino acids. Trimming took 6 bases from V and 3 from J; bases not matched to a gene: 15. CDR3 nucleotides: TGTGCCAGCAGGACTGGGACAGGGTTCCTCCTAGGCTACGAGCAGTACTTC. Translating gives CASRTGTGFLLGYEQYF.

By sample fraction, this clonotype is large (0.1 to 1%). The chain's CDR3 is CASSPYATEKQFF. DNA for the CDR3: TGTGCCAGCAGCCCCTACGCTACGGAAAAGCAGTTCTTC. The J gene is TRBJ2-1, the V gene TRBV27; D is ambiguous. There are 13 residues in the CDR3. Germline V gene data show CDR1 as MNHEY and CDR2 as SMNVEV (reference sequence). Trimming took off 6 bases at V and 11 bases at J, with 17 bases between the two ends.

The V and J genes are TRBV19 and TRBJ2-1; 10 bases match TRBD2. Germline CDR1 reads LNHDA; CDR2 reads SQIVND (reference sequence). The V gene end was trimmed by 5 bases and the J gene end by 9 bases; junction bases not matched to a gene: 13. This CDR3 region has 16 residues. CDR3 bases: TGTGCCAGTAGTCCGTTATTAGCGGGGGGCCGCCCTGAGCAGTTCTTC. This gives the protein CASSPLLAGGRPEQFF.

There are a few counts of this clonotype. This rearrangement joins TRBV4-3 to TRBJ1-1; D call uncertain. This CDR3 comprises 15 residues. V dropped 4 bases and J dropped 0 bases, with 12 bases sitting between them. The germline gives CDR1 LGHNA, CDR2 YSLEER. CDR3 in amino acids: CASSLTRDMNTEAFF. The DNA of the CDR3 is TGCGCCAGCAGCCTTACTCGAGACATGAACACTGAAGCTTTCTTT.

In regard to this clonotype: A much larger clonotype is one base distant, so this may be a read error. This sequence joins TRBV24-1 and TRBJ2-1, with D tentatively TRBD2 (6 bases). The CDR3 is 15 amino acids. The V gene's germline CDR1 is KGHDR and CDR2 SFDVKD. For the CDR3, the DNA is TGTGCCACCCAACCGCGGGGAAGCTCCTACAATGAGCAGTCCTTC. Its protein is CATQPRGSSYNEQSF.

By sample share, this clonotype is large (0.1 to 1%). This chain links TRBV7-2 with TRBJ2-7; 9 bases match TRBD1. V lost 5 bases, J lost 4 bases, and 6 bases stayed unmatched. The CDR3 consists of 14 residues. CDR1 and CDR2 from the germline V gene are SGHTA and FQGNSA. The CDR3 sequence: CASSRGQGAYEQYF. Here the CDR3 DNA reads TGTGCCAGCAGCCGGGGACAGGGCGCATACGAGCAGTACTTC.

A note on this clonotype: This may arise from a read error, as a much more abundant clone is one base away. The chain is built from TRBV25-1 and TRBJ2-2; a possible D gene is TRBD1 (6 bases). The CDR3 runs 12 residues. In germline, CDR1 is MGHDK, CDR2 SYGVNS. The CDR3 reads CASEQGIGELVF. CDR3 sequence (DNA): TGTGCCAGCGAACAGGGTATCGGGGAGCTGGTTTTT.

This clonotype is labeled large. The rearrangement links TRBV28 to TRBJ2-7, with 11 nucleotides matching TRBD1. The CDR3 contains 16 residues. CDR1 MDHEN and CDR2 SYDVKM come from the germline V gene. Unmatched junction bases numbered 5, after V lost 3 bases and J lost 1 base. The CDR3 DNA is TGTGCCAGCAGTTTTTTCGGGACAGGGGGTTCCTACGAGCAGTACTTC. It yields the protein CASSFFGTGGSYEQYF.

In this sample, this clonotype is large. The CDR3 protein is CASGGAFTEETQYF. In nucleotides, the CDR3 is TGTGCCAGCGGGGGGGCTTTCACGGAAGAGACCCAGTACTTC. The chain couples TRBV27 to TRBJ2-5, with a weak D call TRBD2 (7 bases). CDR3 length: 14 residues. V was trimmed by 8 bases and J by 3 bases, leaving 16 bases between them. Per the germline V gene, CDR1 is MNHEY and CDR2 is SMNVEV (reference sequence).

This sequence joins TRBV19 and TRBJ2-7, with a weak D call TRBD2 (6 bases). The V end was cut by 6 bases, the J end by 1 base, with 10 bases between. The CDR3 totals 13 residues. In germline, CDR1 is LNHDA, CDR2 SQIVND (reference sequence). Written as DNA, the CDR3 is TGTGCCAGTAGACCTAGCGCATCCTACGAGCAGTACTTC. This gives the protein CASRPSASYEQYF. Combining the CDR3 with reference TRBV19 and TRBJ2-7 gives the whole variable domain DGGITQSPKYLFRKEGQNVTLSCEQNLNHDAMYWYRQDPGQGLRLIYYSQIVNDFQKGDIAEGYSVSREKKESFPLTVTSAQKNPTAFYLCASRPSASYEQYFGPGTRLTVT.

This clonotype is categorized as large. This rearrangement joins TRBV30 to TRBJ1-3, with D hard to call. The CDR3 extends over 11 amino acids. Germline V lookup: CDR1 GTSNPN, CDR2 SVGIG (reference sequence). V dropped 5 bases and J dropped 5 bases, with 7 bases sitting between them. The chain's CDR3 is CAWEDRNTIYF. CDR3 sequence (DNA): TGTGCCTGGGAAGACAGAAACACCATATATTTT. The full variable domain, rest sourced from reference TRBV30 and TRBJ1-3, is SQTIHQWPATLVQPVGSPLSLECTVEGTSNPNLYWYRQAAGRGLQLLFYSVGIGQISSEVPQNLSASRPQDRQFILSSKKLLLSDSGFYLCAWEDRNTIYFGEGSWLTVV.